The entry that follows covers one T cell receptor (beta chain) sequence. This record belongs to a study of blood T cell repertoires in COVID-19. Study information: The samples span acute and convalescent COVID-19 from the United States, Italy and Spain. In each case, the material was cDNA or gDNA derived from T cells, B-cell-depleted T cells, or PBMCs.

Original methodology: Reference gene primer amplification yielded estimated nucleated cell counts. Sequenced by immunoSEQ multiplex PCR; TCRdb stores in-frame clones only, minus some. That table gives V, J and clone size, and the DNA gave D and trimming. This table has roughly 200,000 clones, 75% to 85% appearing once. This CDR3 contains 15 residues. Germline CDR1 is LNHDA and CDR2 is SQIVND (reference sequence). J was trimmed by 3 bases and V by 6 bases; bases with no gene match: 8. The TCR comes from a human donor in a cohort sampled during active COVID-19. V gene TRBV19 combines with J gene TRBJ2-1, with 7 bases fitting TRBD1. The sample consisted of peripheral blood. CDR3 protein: CASSDYRGGYNEQFF. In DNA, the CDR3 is TGTGCCAGTAGCGACTACAGGGGCGGCTACAATGAGCAGTTCTTC.